Sequencing of this T cell receptor (beta chain) was carried out in a study of blood T cell repertoires in COVID-19. Turning to the study itself: In each case, the material was cDNA or gDNA derived from T cells, B-cell-depleted T cells, or PBMCs.

The repertoire was sequenced with immunoSEQ multiplex PCR; TCRdb's copy has only in-frame clones and lacks some. The repertoire has over 200,000 clones, approximately 84% of them found once; the top ten carry approximately 16%. Sequencing was performed on PBMCs or T cells enriched from blood (not recorded which). This clonotype was obtained from a man aged 35 to 55 who had recovered from COVID-19.

CDR3 residues: CASSQTLAGGSYEQYF. CDR3 coding DNA: TGCGCCAGCAGCCAAACCCTAGCGGGAGGTTCCTACGAGCAGTACTTC. The V and J genes are TRBV4-1 and TRBJ2-7, with TRBD2 matching over 11 bases. Germline values: CDR1 MGHRA, CDR2 YSYEKL. Trimming at V came to 2 bases and at J to 1 base, leaving 4 bases not matched to a gene. This CDR3 comprises 16 residues.